This TCR beta chain stems from a study of a mutant IDH1 vaccine in newly diagnosed glioma. Whole-study context: Visit timing is recorded as week 35 for V12 and week 47 for V13.

TCRdb's copy holds only in-frame clones and misses some; the assay was immunoSEQ multiplex PCR. The sample yields roughly 50,000 clones, 65% to 85% seen once. Of note for this clone: Its specificity is unknown.

Time point defined: week 35, safety follow-up. The content of each vaccine dose was 300 ug of mutant IDH1 20-mer peptide, and topical imiquimod accompanied it. The sequence derives from a man in his forties with glioma. The specimen comprised PBMCs, sampled from a glioma patient whose treatment included an IDH1 peptide vaccine.

The CDR3 DNA follows: TGTGCCAGTAGTATGGCCCGGTGGGGCTCCTACAATGAGCAGTTCTTC. Its protein product is CASSMARWGSYNEQFF. The chain uses TRBV19 and TRBJ2-1; D remains ambiguous. Germline-derived CDR1 and CDR2 are LNHDA and SQIVND (reference sequence). The CDR3 sequence is 16 residues long. Trimming took off 3 bases at V and 0 bases at J, with 12 bases between the two ends.